The 4 T cell receptor beta chains presented below share a single source sample, sequenced in a study of shared clonotypes between healthy human individuals (TCRdb year 2020). The library was generated by the immunoSEQ multiplex PCR assay. Imported from immuneACCESS, the table was reduced by TCRdb to in-frame sequences with V and J called. These copies leave out some clones; in studies compared against another copy, an unresolved V gene accounts for under half, and the cause of the remainder is not known. The sample table holds about 2 million clones, of which 85% to 95% were seen once. The top ten clones comprise roughly 0.13% of the sample. Sequenced: naive CD4+ T cells sorted from blood. The meaning of the sample's cell subset or site label: CD45RA+ positively selected. Receptor source: a man younger than 30 in good health.

As regards this clone: In the same sample, other DNA sequences code for this CDR3. The V call is TRBV5-1, the J call TRBJ2-5; D remains unclear. CDR3 size: 13 residues. The germline V and J ends were trimmed by 0 bases and 4 bases, with 7 bases remaining between them. Germline V gene lookup returns CDR1 SGHRS and CDR2 YFSETQ. The CDR3 is CASSLGVGETQYF. For the CDR3, the DNA is TGCGCCAGCAGCTTGGGAGTAGGAGAGACCCAGTACTTC.

The chain is built from TRBV18 and TRBJ2-7; 12 nucleotides match TRBD1. CDR3 size: 12 residues. CDR1 and CDR2 from the germline V gene are KGHSH and LQKENI. V gave up 11 bases and J gave up 5 bases; unmatched junction bases: 4. The DNA for the CDR3 is TGTGCCGGCGGGACAGGGGGCCACGAGCAGTACTTC. It translates to CAGGTGGHEQYF.

The J gene is TRBJ1-3, the V gene TRBV5-1, with D perhaps TRBD1 (5 bases). The V gene's germline CDR1 is SGHRS and CDR2 YFSETQ. This CDR3 is built from 18 residues. The V and J ends lost 6 bases and 2 bases respectively, with 24 bases between them. The CDR3 coding sequence is TGCGCCAGCATCTTCGAAGGACCCCGGGCAGGGACTGGAAACACCATATATTTT. Protein sequence: CASIFEGPRAGTGNTIYF.

The chain couples TRBV10-3 to TRBJ2-7; 9 positions agree with TRBD2. CDR1 and CDR2 (germline): ENHRY, SYGVKD. Germline trimming cut 3 bases from V and 5 bases from J; bases unmatched to any gene: 8. The CDR3 contains 15 residues. CDR3 nucleotide sequence: TGTGCCATCAGTGACCGGCCTAGCGGGATGGACGAGCAGTACTTC. It codes for CAISDRPSGMDEQYF.